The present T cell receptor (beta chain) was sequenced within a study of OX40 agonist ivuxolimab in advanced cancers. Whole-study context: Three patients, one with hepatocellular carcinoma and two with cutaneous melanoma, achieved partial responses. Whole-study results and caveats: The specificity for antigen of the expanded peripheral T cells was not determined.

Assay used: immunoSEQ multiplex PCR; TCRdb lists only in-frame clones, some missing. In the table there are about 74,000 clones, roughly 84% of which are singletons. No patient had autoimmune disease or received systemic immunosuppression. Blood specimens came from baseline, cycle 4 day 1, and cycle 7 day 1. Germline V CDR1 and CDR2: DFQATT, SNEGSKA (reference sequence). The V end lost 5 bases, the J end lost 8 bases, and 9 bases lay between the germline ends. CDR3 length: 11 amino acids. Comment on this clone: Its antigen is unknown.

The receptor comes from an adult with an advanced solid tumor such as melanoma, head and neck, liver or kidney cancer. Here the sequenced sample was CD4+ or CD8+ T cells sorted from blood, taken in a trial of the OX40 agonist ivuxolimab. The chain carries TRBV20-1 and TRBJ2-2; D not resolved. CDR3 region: CSAPALGELFF. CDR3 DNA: TGCAGTGCTCCGGCGCTAGGGGAGCTGTTTTTT.